The T cell receptor beta chain under discussion was sequenced for a study of blood T cell repertoires in COVID-19. About the research overall: COVID-19 samples from acute and convalescent phases originated in the United States, Italy and Spain. Sources were T cells, B-cell-depleted T cells, or PBMCs; the material itself was cDNA or gDNA.

Profiling relied on immunoSEQ multiplex PCR, and the TCRdb table lists in-frame clones only, not all of them. The sample carries 300,000 to 400,000 clones, about 93% recorded once. Germline CDR1 and CDR2: MGHRA and YSYEKL. CDR3 size: 13 residues. Trimming stripped 3 bases from V and 5 bases from J, with 8 bases between. The source of this sequence is a woman in her late teens or twenties who had recovered from COVID-19. The sample was peripheral blood. The rearrangement links TRBV4-1 to TRBJ1-5; weak D call: TRBD1 (5 bases). DNA of the CDR3: TGCGCCAGCAGCCATATAGGGGATCAGCCCCAGCATTTT. It specifies CASSHIGDQPQHF.